These T cell receptor beta chains were read from a single sample in a study of cytomegalovirus exposure and HLA in healthy donors. Sequenced by immunoSEQ multiplex PCR; TCRdb stores in-frame clones only, minus some. This table has roughly 300,000 clones, 86% appearing once. Material for sequencing was PBMCs. The receptors were gathered from a woman aged 18-35 years in good health and CMV-seronegative. Both conserved end residues are part of each CDR3. A D gene is named only where the DNA matches it firmly. The listing skips clone size in some rows; elsewhere it reads once, few, many or a size class.

clone_size	d_call	v_call	j_call	cdr3_nt	cdr3_aa
NA	NA	TRBV29-1	TRBJ2-7	TGCAGCGTCCCAGCGGGCGCGGCACCCTACGAGCAGTACTTC	CSVPAGAAPYEQYF
few	TRBD1	TRBV6-1	TRBJ2-7	TGTGCCAGCAGTCAACAGGGGGTCTCCTACGAGCAGTACTTC	CASSQQGVSYEQYF
NA	TRBD1	TRBV19	TRBJ2-1	TGTGCCAGTAGGCCACAGGGGGGTGTGGATGAGCAGTTCTTC	CASRPQGGVDEQFF
NA	TRBD1	TRBV27	TRBJ2-5	TGTGCCAGCAGTTCATACCTCCGGGACAGAGAAGAGACCCAGTACTTC	CASSSYLRDREETQYF
NA	TRBD1	TRBV29-1	TRBJ1-5	TGCAGCGTTGGACAGGGCGGCGGCAATCAGCCCCAGCATTTT	CSVGQGGGNQPQHF
NA	TRBD1	TRBV7-9	TRBJ1-5	TGTGCCAGCAGCTTGGGGACAGGGGGCAATCAGCCCCAGCATTTT	CASSLGTGGNQPQHF
NA	TRBD1	TRBV27	TRBJ2-7	TGTGCCAGCAGTCCCCCTACAGGGGGCTACGAGCAGTACTTC	CASSPPTGGYEQYF
NA	NA	TRBV6-6	TRBJ2-7	TGTGCCAGCAGTGTCGGTGGCGGGAACTCCTACGAGCAGTACTTC	CASSVGGGNSYEQYF
NA	TRBD1	TRBV13	TRBJ1-1	TGTGCCAGCAGAAGGACAGGGGGCACTGAAGCTTTCTTT	CASRRTGGTEAFF
NA	TRBD2	TRBV28	TRBJ2-7	TGTGCCAGCAGCCTGGGACTAGCCTCCTACGAGCAGTACTTC	CASSLGLASYEQYF
NA	TRBD1	TRBV4-1	TRBJ2-1	TGCGCCAGCAGTTACCGGGACAGGGCCTTTTCCTACAATGAGCAGTTCTTC	CASSYRDRAFSYNEQFF
NA	TRBD2	TRBV28	TRBJ2-1	TGTGCCAGCAGTTTAGAACTGTTATCAGCGGGAGGTGTGGGTAGTGAGCAGTTCTTC	CASSLELLSAGGVGSEQFF
NA	NA	TRBV7-9	TRBJ2-7	TGTGCCAGCAGTCCCGGGGGATACGAGCAGTACTTC	CASSPGGYEQYF
NA	NA	TRBV29-1	TRBJ2-6	TGCAGCGTTCGGGACTCTGGGGCCAACGTCCTGACTTTC	CSVRDSGANVLTF
NA	TRBD2	TRBV9	TRBJ2-7	TGTGCCAGCAGCGTGGGACTAGCGGATTACGAGCAGTACTTC	CASSVGLADYEQYF
NA	TRBD1	TRBV6-5	TRBJ2-7	TGTGCCAGCAGTTCACACGACAGGGGCAATTCCTACGAGCAGTACTTC	CASSSHDRGNSYEQYF
NA	TRBD2	TRBV6-6	TRBJ2-3	TGTGCCAGCTATACTAGCGGGAGGGGTAAAAGGGATACGCAGTATTTT	CASYTSGRGKRDTQYF
NA	NA	TRBV6-5	TRBJ2-7	TGTGCCAGCAGTTACGGGCCTATTTACGAGCAGTACTTC	CASSYGPIYEQYF
NA	TRBD2	TRBV12-5	TRBJ2-7	TGTGCTACCTCTGGGGCGGGAGTAAACGAGCAGTACTTC	CATSGAGVNEQYF
NA	NA	TRBV28	TRBJ2-3	TGTGCCAGCAGCACCCGGTGGGGGGATGGCACAGATACGCAGTATTTT	CASSTRWGDGTDTQYF
NA	TRBD1	TRBV6-1	TRBJ1-1	TGTGCCAGCAGATTCGGACAGGCCAGTCCTGAAGCTTTCTTT	CASRFGQASPEAFF
NA	NA	TRBV19	TRBJ1-5	TGTGCCAGTAGTATTGAACAAGTTAGCAATCAGCCCCAGCATTTT	CASSIEQVSNQPQHF
NA	NA	TRBV6-5	TRBJ2-1	TGTGCCAGCAGTTATAGACACGATGAGCAGTTCTTC	CASSYRHDEQFF
NA	NA	TRBV4-3	TRBJ2-1	TGCGCCAGCAGCCAAGATCTCCGACTCACCGGCGGAGATGAGCAGTTCTTC	CASSQDLRLTGGDEQFF
NA	TRBD2	TRBV7-2	TRBJ2-1	TGTGCCAGCAGCTTTAATAGCGGGGGACCGCAGTTCTTC	CASSFNSGGPQFF
once	TRBD2	TRBV19	TRBJ2-7	TGTGCCAGTAGTATGACTAGCGGGAGCTACGAGCAGTACTTC	CASSMTSGSYEQYF
NA	TRBD1	TRBV6-5	TRBJ2-7	TGTGCCAGCAGCGCCGGGACAGGGATCCCTTATGAGCAGTACTTC	CASSAGTGIPYEQYF
NA	TRBD1	TRBV5-1	TRBJ1-4	TGCGCCAGCACCGGACAGGGTAATGAAAAACTGTTTTTT	CASTGQGNEKLFF
NA	NA	TRBV2	TRBJ2-7	TGTGCCAGCTCTGGCGGGTACGAGCAGTACTTC	CASSGGYEQYF
NA	NA	TRBV14	TRBJ2-1	TGTGCCAGCAGTCGAATGGGGCGATCCTACAATGAGCAGTTCTTC	CASSRMGRSYNEQFF